This T cell receptor beta chain originates from a study of blood T cells in healthy people across ages. Looked up from germline, CDR1 is LGHNA and CDR2 is YSLEER. This CDR3 has 14 residues. Trimming took 4 bases from V and 5 from J; bases not matched to a gene: 7. There are a few counts of this clonotype. A sample-barcoded 5' primer and a J-beta primer mix were used in a second PCR of about 7 to 12 cycles. TCRdb reprocessed the 5' RACE reads with MiXCR, giving one entry per CDR3 protein. The table includes around 800,000 distinct CDR3 sequences, approximately 48% detected once. The chain joins TRBV4-3 to TRBJ2-7, with TRBD2 identical over 8 bases. Sequenced input: blood. The source of this sequence is a man aged 60 to 75 in good health. The DNA of the CDR3 is TGCGCCAGCAGCCCCATCCTAGCGGGTAACGAGCAGTACTTC. Amino acid sequence: CASSPILAGNEQYF.